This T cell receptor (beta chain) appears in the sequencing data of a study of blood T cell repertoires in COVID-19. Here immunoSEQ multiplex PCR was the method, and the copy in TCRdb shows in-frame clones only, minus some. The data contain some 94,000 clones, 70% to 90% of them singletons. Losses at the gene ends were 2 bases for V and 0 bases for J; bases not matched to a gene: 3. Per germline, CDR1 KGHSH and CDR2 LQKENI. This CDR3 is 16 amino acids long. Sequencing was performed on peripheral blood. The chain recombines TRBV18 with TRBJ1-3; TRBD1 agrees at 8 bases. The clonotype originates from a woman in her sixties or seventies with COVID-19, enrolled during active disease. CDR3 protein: CASSPRGQVSGNTIYF. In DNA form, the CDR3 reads TGTGCCAGCTCACCAAGGGGACAGGTCTCTGGAAACACCATATATTTT.